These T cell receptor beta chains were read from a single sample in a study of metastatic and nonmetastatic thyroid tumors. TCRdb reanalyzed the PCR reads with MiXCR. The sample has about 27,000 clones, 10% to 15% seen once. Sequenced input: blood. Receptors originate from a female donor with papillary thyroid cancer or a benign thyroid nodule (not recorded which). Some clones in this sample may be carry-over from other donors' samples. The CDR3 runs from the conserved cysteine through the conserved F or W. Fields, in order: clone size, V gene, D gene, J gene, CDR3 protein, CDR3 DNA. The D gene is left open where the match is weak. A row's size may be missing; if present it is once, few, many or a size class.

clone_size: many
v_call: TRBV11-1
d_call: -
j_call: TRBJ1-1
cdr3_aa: CASSLVGGASEAFF
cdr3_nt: TGTGCCAGCAGCTTAGTGGGGGGCGCATCTGAAGCTTTCTTT

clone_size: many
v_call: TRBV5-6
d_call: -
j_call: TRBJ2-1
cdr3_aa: CASSLGGRNEQFF
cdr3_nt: TGTGCCAGCAGCTTGGGGGGGAGGAATGAGCAGTTCTTC

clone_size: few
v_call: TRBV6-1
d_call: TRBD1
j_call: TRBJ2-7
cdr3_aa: CASSRGQGGYEQYF
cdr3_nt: TGTGCCAGCAGCCGAGGACAGGGGGGCTACGAGCAGTACTTC

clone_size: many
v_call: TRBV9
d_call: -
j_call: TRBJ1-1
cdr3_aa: CASSVAKGGPSIPDENTEAFF
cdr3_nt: TGTGCCAGCAGCGTAGCTAAAGGCGGGCCCTCTATCCCCGATGAGAACACTGAAGCTTTCTTT

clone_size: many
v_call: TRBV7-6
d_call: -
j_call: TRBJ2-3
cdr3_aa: CASSLGPTTDTQYF
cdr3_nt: TGTGCCAGCAGCTTAGGGCCTACCACAGATACGCAGTATTTT

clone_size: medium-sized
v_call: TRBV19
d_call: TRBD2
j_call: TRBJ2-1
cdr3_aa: CASSRDSGRWNEQFF
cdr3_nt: TGTGCCAGTAGTAGGGATAGCGGGAGATGGAATGAGCAGTTCTTC

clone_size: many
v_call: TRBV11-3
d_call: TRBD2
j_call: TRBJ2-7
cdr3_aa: CASTYGAGGYEQYF
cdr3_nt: TGTGCCAGCACGTACGGAGCGGGAGGTTACGAGCAGTACTTC

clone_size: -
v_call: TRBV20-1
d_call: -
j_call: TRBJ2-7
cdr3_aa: CSARHPRATHYEQCF
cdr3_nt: TGCAGTGCTAGGCACCCGAGGGCGACTCACTACGAGCAGTGCTTC

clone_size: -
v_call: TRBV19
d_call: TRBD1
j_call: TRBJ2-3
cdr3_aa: CASSTRTGAADTQYF
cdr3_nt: TGTGCCAGTAGTACCCGGACAGGGGCTGCAGATACGCAGTATTTT

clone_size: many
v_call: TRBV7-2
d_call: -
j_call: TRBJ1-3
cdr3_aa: CASSRFSGNTIYF
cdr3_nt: TGTGCCAGCAGCAGATTCTCTGGAAACACCATATATTTT

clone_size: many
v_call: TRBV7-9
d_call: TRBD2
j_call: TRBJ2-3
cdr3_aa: CASSSGGGRLFTDTQYF
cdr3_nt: TGTGCCAGCAGCTCTGGGGGCGGGAGGCTTTTCACAGATACGCAGTATTTT

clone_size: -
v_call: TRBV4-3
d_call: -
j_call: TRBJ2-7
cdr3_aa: CASSQYLEGGYEQYF
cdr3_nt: TGCGCCAGCAGCCAGTACCTTGAGGGTGGCTATGAGCAGTACTTC

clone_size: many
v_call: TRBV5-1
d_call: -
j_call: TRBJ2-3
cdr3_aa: CASSLVRTPSTDTQYF
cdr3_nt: TGCGCCAGCAGCTTGGTGAGAACCCCTAGCACAGATACGCAGTATTTT

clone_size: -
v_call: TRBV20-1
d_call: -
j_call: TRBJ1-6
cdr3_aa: CGARVIDDNSPLHF
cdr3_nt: TGCGGCGCTAGAGTCATCGACGATAATTCACCCCTCCACTTT

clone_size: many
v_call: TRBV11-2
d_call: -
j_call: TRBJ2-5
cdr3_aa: CASSLVRETQYF
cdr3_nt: TGTGCCAGCAGCTTAGTCCGGGAGACCCAGTACTTC

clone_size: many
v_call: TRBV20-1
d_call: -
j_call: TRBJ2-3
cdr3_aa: CSAKALSLASTDTQYF
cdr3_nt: TGCAGTGCTAAAGCGTTGTCCCTAGCTAGCACAGATACGCAGTATTTT

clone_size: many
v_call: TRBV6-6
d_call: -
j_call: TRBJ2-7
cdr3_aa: CASSYGSTLSYEQYF
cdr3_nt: TGTGCCAGCAGTTACGGTTCAACCTTGTCCTACGAGCAGTACTTC

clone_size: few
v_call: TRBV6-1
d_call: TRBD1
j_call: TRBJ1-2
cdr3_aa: CASNDGQGAHGYTF
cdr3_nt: TGTGCCAGCAACGATGGACAGGGGGCGCATGGCTACACCTTC

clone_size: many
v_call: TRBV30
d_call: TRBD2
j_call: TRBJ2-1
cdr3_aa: CAWHTGTSAEGEQFF
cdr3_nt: TGTGCCTGGCACACCGGGACTAGCGCCGAAGGTGAGCAGTTCTTC

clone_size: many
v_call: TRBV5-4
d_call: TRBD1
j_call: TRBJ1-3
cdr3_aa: CASSYRDSNYPGNTIYF
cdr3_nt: TGTGCCAGCAGCTACCGGGACAGCAATTACCCGGGAAACACCATATATTTT

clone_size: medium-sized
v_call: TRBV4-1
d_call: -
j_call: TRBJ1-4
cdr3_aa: CASSRLGQPYEKLFF
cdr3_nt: TGCGCCAGCAGCCGTCTGGGGCAGCCCTATGAAAAACTGTTTTTT

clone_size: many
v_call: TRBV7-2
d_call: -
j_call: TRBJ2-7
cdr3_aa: CASSPSGSPYEQYF
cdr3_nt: TGTGCCAGCAGCCCCTCGGGATCGCCCTACGAGCAGTACTTC

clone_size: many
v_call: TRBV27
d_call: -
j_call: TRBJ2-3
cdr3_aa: CASSFGGITDTQYF
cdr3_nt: TGTGCCAGCAGTTTTGGCGGGATAACAGATACGCAGTATTTT

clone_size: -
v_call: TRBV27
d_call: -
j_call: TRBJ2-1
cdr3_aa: CASSFNSYNEQFF
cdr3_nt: TGTGCCAGCAGTTTTAACTCCTACAATGAGCAGTTCTTC

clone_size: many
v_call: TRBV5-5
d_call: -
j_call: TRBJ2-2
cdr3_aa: CASSHQDTGELFF
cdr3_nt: TGTGCCAGCAGTCACCAAGACACCGGGGAGCTGTTTTTT

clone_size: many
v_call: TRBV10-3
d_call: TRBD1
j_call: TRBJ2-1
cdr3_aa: CAISERPGQGATTTYNEQFF
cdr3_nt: TGTGCCATCAGTGAAAGACCGGGACAGGGGGCAACGACCACGTACAATGAGCAGTTCTTC

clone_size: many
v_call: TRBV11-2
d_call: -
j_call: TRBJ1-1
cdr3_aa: CASSLGVPGTEAFF
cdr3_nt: TGTGCCAGCAGCTTAGGTGTCCCAGGCACTGAAGCTTTCTTT

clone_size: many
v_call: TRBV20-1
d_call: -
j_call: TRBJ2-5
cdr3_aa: CSAGGQQETQYF
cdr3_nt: TGCAGTGCTGGAGGACAGCAAGAGACCCAGTACTTC

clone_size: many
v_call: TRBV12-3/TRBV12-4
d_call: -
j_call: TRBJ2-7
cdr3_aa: CASSFYETYEQYF
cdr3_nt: TGTGCCAGCAGTTTTTATGAAACCTACGAGCAGTACTTC

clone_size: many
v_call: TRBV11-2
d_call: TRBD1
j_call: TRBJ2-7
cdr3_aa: CASSPDRYYEQYF
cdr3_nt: TGTGCCAGCAGCCCGGACAGGTACTACGAGCAGTACTTC

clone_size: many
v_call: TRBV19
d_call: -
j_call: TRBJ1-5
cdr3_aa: CASSITGTSLPQPQHF
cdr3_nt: TGTGCCAGTAGTATCACAGGGACCTCTCTTCCTCAGCCCCAGCATTTT

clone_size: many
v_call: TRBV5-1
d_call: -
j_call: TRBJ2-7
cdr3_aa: CASSPARSSYEQYF
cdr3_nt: TGCGCCAGCAGCCCAGCGAGGAGCTCCTACGAGCAGTACTTC

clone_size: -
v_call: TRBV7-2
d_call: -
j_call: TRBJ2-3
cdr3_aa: CASSRGQNTDTQYF
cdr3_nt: TGTGCCAGCAGCAGAGGACAGAACACAGATACGCAGTATTTT

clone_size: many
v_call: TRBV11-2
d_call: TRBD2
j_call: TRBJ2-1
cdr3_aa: CASSSKSGGSYNEQFF
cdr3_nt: TGTGCCAGCAGTTCGAAAAGCGGGGGGTCCTACAATGAGCAGTTCTTC

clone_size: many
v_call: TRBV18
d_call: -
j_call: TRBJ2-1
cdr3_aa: CASSPSGSWRGQHYNEQFF
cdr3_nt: TGTGCCAGCTCACCCTCTGGATCCTGGCGGGGACAGCACTACAATGAGCAGTTCTTC

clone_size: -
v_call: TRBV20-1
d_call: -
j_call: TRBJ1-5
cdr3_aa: CIARGGENQAQHF
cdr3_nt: TGCATTGCCCGTGGGGGCGAGAATCAGGCACAGCATTTT

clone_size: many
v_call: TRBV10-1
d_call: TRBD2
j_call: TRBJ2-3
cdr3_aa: CASSREGPDTQYF
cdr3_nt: TGCGCCAGCAGTCGGGAGGGCCCAGATACGCAGTATTTT

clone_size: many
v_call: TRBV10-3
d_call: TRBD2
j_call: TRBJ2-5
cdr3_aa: CAISENTSGRGETQYF
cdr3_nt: TGTGCCATCAGTGAGAACACTAGCGGGAGAGGGGAGACCCAGTACTTC

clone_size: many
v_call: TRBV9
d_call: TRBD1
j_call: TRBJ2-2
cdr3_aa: CASSVGQGDTGELFF
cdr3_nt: TGTGCCAGCAGCGTTGGACAGGGAGACACCGGGGAGCTGTTTTTT

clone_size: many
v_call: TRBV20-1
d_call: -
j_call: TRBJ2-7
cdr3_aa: CSAQGPLGDEQYF
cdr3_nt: TGCAGTGCCCAGGGACCTCTAGGGGACGAGCAGTACTTC

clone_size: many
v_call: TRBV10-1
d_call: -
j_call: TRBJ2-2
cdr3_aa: CASSDTGTRAGELFF
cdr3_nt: TGCGCCAGCAGTGATACGGGGACGCGGGCCGGGGAGCTGTTTTTT

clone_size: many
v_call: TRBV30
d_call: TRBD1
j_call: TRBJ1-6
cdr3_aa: CAWNRDSNSPLHF
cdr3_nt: TGTGCCTGGAACCGGGACAGTAATTCACCCCTCCACTTT

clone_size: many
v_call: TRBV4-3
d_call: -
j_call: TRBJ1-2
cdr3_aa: CASSQDFVQGGYGYTF
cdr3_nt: TGCGCCAGCAGCCAAGATTTTGTCCAGGGAGGCTATGGCTACACCTTC

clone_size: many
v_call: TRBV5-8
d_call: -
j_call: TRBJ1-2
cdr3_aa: CASSRPGNYGYTF
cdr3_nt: TGTGCCAGCAGCCGCCCAGGGAATTATGGCTACACCTTC

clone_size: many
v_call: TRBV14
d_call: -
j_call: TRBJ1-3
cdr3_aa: CASSQERVGYSGNTIYF
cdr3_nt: TGTGCCAGCAGCCAAGAACGGGTAGGCTACTCTGGAAACACCATATATTTT

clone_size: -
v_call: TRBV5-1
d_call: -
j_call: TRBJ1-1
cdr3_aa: CAGSLAGSGTEAFF
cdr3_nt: TGCGCCGGCAGCTTGGCCGGGTCTGGTACTGAAGCTTTCTTT

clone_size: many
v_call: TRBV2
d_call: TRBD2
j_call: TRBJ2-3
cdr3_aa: CASRATSGRSDTQYF
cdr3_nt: TGTGCCAGCAGAGCGACTAGCGGGAGGTCAGATACGCAGTATTTT

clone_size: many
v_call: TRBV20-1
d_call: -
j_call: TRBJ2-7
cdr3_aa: CSASLLGNEQYF
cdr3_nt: TGCAGTGCCTCCCTATTGGGGAACGAGCAGTACTTC

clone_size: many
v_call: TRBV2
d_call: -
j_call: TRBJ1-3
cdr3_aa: CASSESGSGLGNTIYF
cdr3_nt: TGTGCCAGCAGTGAATCTGGCAGCGGCCTCGGAAACACCATATATTTT

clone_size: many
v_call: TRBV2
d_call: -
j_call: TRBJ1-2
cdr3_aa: CASSDRNYGYTF
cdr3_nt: TGTGCCAGCAGTGACAGGAACTATGGCTACACCTTC

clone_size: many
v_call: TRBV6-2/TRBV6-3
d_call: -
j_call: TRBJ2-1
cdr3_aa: CASSILNSYNEQFF
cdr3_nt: TGTGCCAGCAGCATCCTAAACTCCTACAATGAGCAGTTCTTC

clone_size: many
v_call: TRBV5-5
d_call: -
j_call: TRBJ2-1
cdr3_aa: CASSFWGRNEQFF
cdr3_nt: TGTGCCAGCAGCTTTTGGGGGCGTAATGAGCAGTTCTTC

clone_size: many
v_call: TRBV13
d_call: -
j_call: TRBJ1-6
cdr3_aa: CASSLRGVGGSPLHF
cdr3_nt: TGTGCCAGCAGCTTAAGGGGAGTCGGGGGATCACCCCTCCACTTT

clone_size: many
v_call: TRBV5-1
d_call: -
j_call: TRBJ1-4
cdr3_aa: CASSLGPGATNEKLFF
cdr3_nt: TGCGCCAGCAGCCTCGGACCTGGAGCAACTAATGAAAAACTGTTTTTT